The 25 T cell receptor beta chains below all came from one sample that was sequenced in a study of shared clonotypes between healthy human individuals. Sequencing was performed with immunoSEQ multiplex PCR; in TCRdb, only in-frame clones are kept and a portion is missing. This table holds roughly 700,000 clones, about nine tenths found once. Input material: memory CD8+ T cells from PBMCs. Subset denoted: CD45RO+ cells pooled with CCR7-negative TemRA cells. The receptors originated from a man aged 18 to 30 in good health. Some clones in this sample may be carry-over from other donors' samples.

V usage is TRBV7-9 and J usage is TRBJ2-1, with D perhaps TRBD2 (6 bases). The CDR3 extends over 13 amino acids. CDR1 is SEHNR and CDR2 is FQNEAQ in the germline V gene (reference sequence). Trimming cost V 1 base and J 15 bases, with 16 bases left between them. The chain's CDR3 is CASSLGWKEEGFF. The CDR3 DNA sequence: TGTGCCAGCAGCTTAGGTTGGAAGGAGGAGGGGTTCTTC.

The V and J genes are TRBV11-2 and TRBJ2-3; D remains unclear. Trimming left V 1 base short and J 0 bases short, with 14 bases between. Per germline, CDR1 SGHAT and CDR2 FQNNGV. The CDR3 runs to 17 residues. In DNA, the CDR3 is TGTGCCAGCAGCTTAGCCCCCTCCCAAACTAGCACAGATACGCAGTATTTT. Amino acids: CASSLAPSQTSTDTQYF.

J is TRBJ2-2 and V is TRBV19; D remains unclear. CDR3 length equals 13 residues. Trimming shortened V by 3 bases and J by 3 bases, and 5 bases separated the two germline ends. Germline-derived CDR1 and CDR2 are LNHDA and SQIVND (reference sequence). The CDR3 sequence: CASSIFDTGELFF. The CDR3 coding sequence is TGTGCCAGTAGTATTTTTGACACCGGGGAGCTGTTTTTT.

The chain couples TRBV29-1 to TRBJ2-7; 10 nucleotides match TRBD1. CDR3 size: 17 residues. V shed 4 bases and J 3 bases; nucleotides not matched to a gene: 15. The germline V gene encodes CDR1 SQVTM and CDR2 ANQGSEA. CDR3 bases: TGCAGCGTTGTAGGGACAGGGGCCCTTTCGCCCCTCTACGAGCAGTACTTC. Translated: CSVVGTGALSPLYEQYF.

The chain combines TRBV28 with TRBJ2-1; D possibly corresponds to TRBD2 (6 bases). Trimming cost V 7 bases and J 6 bases, with 13 bases left between them. The CDR3 totals 13 residues. Germline V gene lookup returns CDR1 MDHEN and CDR2 SYDVKM. The CDR3 DNA reads as TGTGCCAGCAAGTGGCCGGAGGGCAATGAGCAGTTCTTC. It codes for CASKWPEGNEQFF.

This clone has just a few counts. J is TRBJ1-5 and V is TRBV27, with D uncertain. The CDR3 is 14 amino acids. Germline V lookup: CDR1 MNHEY, CDR2 SMNVEV (reference sequence). The V end lost 3 bases, the J end lost 1 base, and 7 bases lay between the germline ends. The CDR3: CASSLAKSNQPQHF. The CDR3 nucleotides are TGTGCCAGCAGTTTGGCAAAGAGCAATCAGCCCCAGCATTTT.

The chain uses TRBV5-1 and TRBJ1-1; the D is unclear. Germline CDR1 reads SGHRS; CDR2 reads YFSETQ. CDR3 length: 13 residues. V dropped 4 bases and J dropped 0 bases, with 7 bases sitting between them. CDR3 loop: CASSLDLNTEAFF. The CDR3 DNA reads TGCGCCAGCAGCCTGGACCTGAACACTGAAGCTTTCTTT. Together with reference TRBV5-1 and TRBJ1-1, the CDR3 gives the full variable domain: KAGVTQTPRYLIKTRGQQVTLSCSPISGHRSVSWYQQTPGQGLQFLFEYFSETQRNKGNFPGRFSGRQFSNSRSEMNVSTLELGDSALYLCASSLDLNTEAFFGQGTRLTVV.

A word on this clone: The sample contains more than one DNA sequence encoding this CDR3. The chain couples TRBV7-9 to TRBJ1-1; D call uncertain. The V and J ends lost 4 bases and 1 base respectively, with 13 bases between them. This CDR3 spans 15 amino acids. Germline loops: CDR1 SEHNR, CDR2 FQNEAQ (reference sequence). CDR3 protein: CASSSPGDGNTEAFF. The CDR3 DNA reads as TGTGCCAGCAGCTCCCCTGGGGATGGGAACACTGAAGCTTTCTTT.

The chain carries TRBV7-8 and TRBJ2-7; D is unresolved. The V and J ends lost 2 bases and 2 bases respectively, with 10 bases between them. CDR3 length: 14 residues. CDR1 and CDR2 from the germline V gene are SGHVS and FQNEAQ. The CDR3: CASSLKVSAYEQYF. The DNA of the CDR3 is TGTGCCAGCAGCTTAAAGGTGTCTGCCTACGAGCAGTACTTC. Variable domain in full (rest from reference TRBV7-8 and TRBJ2-7): GAGVSQSPRYKVAKRGQDVALRCDPISGHVSLFWYQQALGQGPEFLTYFQNEAQLDKSGLPSDRFFAERPEGSVSTLKIQRTQQEDSAVYLCASSLKVSAYEQYFGPGTRLTVT.

The rearrangement uses TRBV7-9 and TRBJ2-3, with D tentatively TRBD1 or TRBD2 (5 bases each). V was shortened by 5 bases and J by 1 base, with 16 bases between the two germline ends. CDR3 length: 16 amino acids. Germline assignment: CDR1 SEHNR and CDR2 FQNEAQ (reference sequence). The DNA for the CDR3 is TGTGCCAGCAGCCTCGCCCGGGACCGAGGCACAGATACGCAGTATTTT. Its protein product is CASSLARDRGTDTQYF.

V and J are TRBV5-5 and TRBJ2-7; TRBD1 agrees at 7 bases. The J segment lost 2 bases and the V segment lost 4 bases, leaving 6 bases of the junction unmatched. The CDR3 totals 14 residues. CDR1 and CDR2 (germline): SGHKS, YYEKEE (reference sequence). This CDR3 reads CASSPQGLPYEQYF. The CDR3 DNA follows: TGTGCCAGCAGCCCACAGGGGTTACCCTACGAGCAGTACTTC.

Only one count was recorded for this clone. The rearrangement links TRBV10-1 to TRBJ2-7, with unresolved D. The germline V gene has CDR1 WNHNN and CDR2 SYGVQD (reference sequence). CDR3 length: 12 amino acids. Trimming shortened V by 1 base and J by 0 bases, and 1 base separated the two germline ends. As DNA, the CDR3 is TGCGCCAGCAGTGAGTACTCCTACGAGCAGTACTTC. As protein: CASSEYSYEQYF.

The V call is TRBV28, the J call TRBJ2-3, with 7 bases lining up with TRBD1. This CDR3 comprises 13 residues. Germline CDR1 and CDR2: MDHEN and SYDVKM. The V segment lost 6 bases and the J segment 3 bases; nucleotides outside the gene matches: 3. This CDR3 reads CASREQGTDTQYF. CDR3 in DNA: TGTGCCAGCAGGGAACAGGGGACAGATACGCAGTATTTT.

The V call is TRBV28, the J call TRBJ2-3; 8 positions agree with TRBD1. Germline loops: CDR1 MDHEN, CDR2 SYDVKM. The CDR3 contains 13 residues. V lost 5 bases, J lost 6 bases, and 4 bases stayed unmatched. The DNA of the CDR3 is TGTGCCAGCAGTAACAGGGGGATCGATACGCAGTATTTT. It translates to CASSNRGIDTQYF.

The chain carries TRBV7-8 and TRBJ2-1; D is tentatively TRBD1 or TRBD2 (5 bases each). The V gene's germline CDR1 is SGHVS and CDR2 FQNEAQ. The CDR3 totals 16 residues. Trimming pared 4 bases from V and 0 bases from J, leaving 13 bases between. The CDR3 spells CASSSGLDSSYNEQFF. The DNA of the CDR3 is TGTGCCAGCAGCTCGGGGCTCGACTCCTCCTACAATGAGCAGTTCTTC.

This clone has more than one count but fewer than ten. This sequence joins TRBV2 and TRBJ2-1, with 12 bases aligning to TRBD2. This CDR3 region has 15 residues. Germline V gives CDR1 SNHLY, CDR2 FYNNEI. The trim removed 5 bases at V and 4 bases at J, leaving 3 bases unmatched. The CDR3 DNA reads TGTGCCAGCAGTCTAGCGGGAGGGCCATACAATGAGCAGTTCTTC. As protein: CASSLAGGPYNEQFF.

V usage is TRBV2 and J usage is TRBJ2-2, with D maybe TRBD1 (5 bases). The CDR3 totals 16 residues. Trimming cost V 2 bases and J 5 bases, with 15 bases left between them. Per the germline V gene, CDR1 is SNHLY and CDR2 is FYNNEI. CDR3 loop: CASSERVREITGELFF. In DNA form, the CDR3 reads TGTGCCAGCAGTGAAAGGGTCAGGGAAATTACCGGGGAGCTGTTTTTT.

This chain joins TRBV6-1 and TRBJ2-1; possibly TRBD2 for D (6 bases). This CDR3 comprises 12 residues. Per the germline V gene, CDR1 is MNHNS and CDR2 is SASEGT. The V end lost 2 bases, the J end lost 14 bases, and 13 bases lay between the germline ends. CDR3 protein: CASSELASEKFF. CDR3 nucleotides: TGTGCCAGCAGTGAATTGGCTAGCGAGAAGTTCTTC.

The V and J genes are TRBV5-1 and TRBJ2-7, with 8 bases lining up with TRBD1. This CDR3 contains 14 residues. The V gene's germline CDR1 is SGHRS and CDR2 YFSETQ. Unmatched junction bases numbered 3, after V lost 4 bases and J lost 0 bases. CDR3 sequence (DNA): TGCGCCAGCAGCCTACAGGGGGTCTCCTACGAGCAGTACTTC. This sequence encodes CASSLQGVSYEQYF.

The chain is built from TRBV4-1 and TRBJ2-3, with 12 bases that match TRBD2. With 0 bases clipped from V and 4 bases from J, the junction kept 8 bases outside the gene matches. The CDR3 spans 18 residues. CDR1 and CDR2 (germline): MGHRA, YSYEKL. CDR3 sequence reads: CASSQDSASGRGSDTQYF. Here the CDR3 DNA reads TGCGCCAGCAGCCAAGATTCGGCTAGCGGGAGGGGGTCAGATACGCAGTATTTT.

V gene TRBV11-2 combines with J gene TRBJ2-7, with TRBD2 matching over 14 bases. The CDR3 length is 17 residues. Trimming at V came to 4 bases and at J to 3 bases, leaving 8 bases not matched to a gene. Per germline, CDR1 SGHAT and CDR2 FQNNGV. The CDR3 DNA reads as TGTGCCAGCAGCTCCTGGACTAGCGGGAGGATATTCTACGAGCAGTACTTC. Residues: CASSSWTSGRIFYEQYF.

The V gene is TRBV10-1, the J gene TRBJ1-1; D is perhaps TRBD1 (5 bases). The CDR3 runs to 13 residues. The germline CDR1 and CDR2 sequences are WNHNN and SYGVQD (reference sequence). Between the trimmed V and J ends, which lost 4 bases and 5 bases, there was a span of 11 bases. CDR3 sequence: CASSVGEVTEAFF. The DNA of the CDR3 is TGCGCCAGCAGTGTAGGGGAGGTGACTGAAGCTTTCTTT.

The chain employs TRBV11-2 and TRBJ2-7; 11 bases align to TRBD2. Germline lookup yields CDR1 SGHAT and CDR2 FQNNGV. The V segment lost 6 bases and the J segment 4 bases; nucleotides outside the gene matches: 5. This CDR3 has 14 amino acids. The CDR3 is CASRTSGTGYEQYF. The CDR3 DNA reads TGTGCCAGCAGGACTAGCGGGACAGGGTACGAGCAGTACTTC.

The chain combines TRBV27 with TRBJ1-4, with 10 bases fitting TRBD1. CDR3 length: 18 residues. After removal of 4 bases from V and 7 bases from J, the junction contained 15 bases not matched to a gene. Per the germline V gene, CDR1 is MNHEY and CDR2 is SMNVEV (reference sequence). CDR3 protein: CASSSLRDRGGKSEKLFF. Here the CDR3 DNA reads TGTGCCAGCAGTTCACTCCGGGACAGGGGAGGAAAAAGTGAAAAACTGTTTTTT. Complete variable domain (other parts from reference TRBV27 and TRBJ1-4): EAQVTQNPRYLITVTGKKLTVTCSQNMNHEYMSWYRQDPGLGLRQIYYSMNVEVTDKGDVPEGYKVSRKEKRNFPLILESPSPNQTSLYFCASSSLRDRGGKSEKLFFGSGTQLSVL.

The chain couples TRBV6-5 to TRBJ1-1, with TRBD1 matching 11 bases. Trimming cost V 5 bases and J 4 bases; bases outside gene matches: 6. There are 15 residues in the CDR3. Germline V gives CDR1 MNHEY, CDR2 SVGAGI. The DNA for the CDR3 is TGTGCCAGCAGTCAGGGACAGGGGGTCCTCACTGAAGCTTTCTTT. It specifies CASSQGQGVLTEAFF.